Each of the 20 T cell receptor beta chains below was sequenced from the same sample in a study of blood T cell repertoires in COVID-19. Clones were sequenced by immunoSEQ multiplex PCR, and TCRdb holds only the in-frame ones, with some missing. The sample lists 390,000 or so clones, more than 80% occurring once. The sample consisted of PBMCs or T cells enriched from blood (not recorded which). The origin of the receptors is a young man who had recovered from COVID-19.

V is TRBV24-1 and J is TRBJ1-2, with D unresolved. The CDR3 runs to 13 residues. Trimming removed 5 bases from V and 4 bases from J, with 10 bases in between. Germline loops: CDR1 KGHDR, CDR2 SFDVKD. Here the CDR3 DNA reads TGTGCCACCAGTGTGGAGGAGTCCTATGGCTACACCTTC. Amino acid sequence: CATSVEESYGYTF.

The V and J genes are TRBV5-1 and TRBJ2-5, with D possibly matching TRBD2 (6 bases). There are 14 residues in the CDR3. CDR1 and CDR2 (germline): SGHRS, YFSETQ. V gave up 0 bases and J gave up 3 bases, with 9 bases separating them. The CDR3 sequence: CASSLAGSEETQYF. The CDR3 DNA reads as TGCGCCAGCAGCTTGGCCGGGAGCGAAGAGACCCAGTACTTC.

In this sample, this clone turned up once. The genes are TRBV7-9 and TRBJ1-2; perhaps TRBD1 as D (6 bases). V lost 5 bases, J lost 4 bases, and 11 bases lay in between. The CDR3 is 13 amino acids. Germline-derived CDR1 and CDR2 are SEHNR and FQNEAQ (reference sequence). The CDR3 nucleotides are TGTGCCAGCAGCCCCCGGGACACCTATGGCTACACCTTC. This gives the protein CASSPRDTYGYTF.

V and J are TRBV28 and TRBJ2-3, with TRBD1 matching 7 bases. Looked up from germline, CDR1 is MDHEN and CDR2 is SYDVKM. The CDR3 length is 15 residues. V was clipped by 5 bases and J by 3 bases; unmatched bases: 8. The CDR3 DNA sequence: TGTGCCAGCAGTATTCAACAGGGGCGGACAGATACGCAGTATTTT. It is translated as CASSIQQGRTDTQYF.

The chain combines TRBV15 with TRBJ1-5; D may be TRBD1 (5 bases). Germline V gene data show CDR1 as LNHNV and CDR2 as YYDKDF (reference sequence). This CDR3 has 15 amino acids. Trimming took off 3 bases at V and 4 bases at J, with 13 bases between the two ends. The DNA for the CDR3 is TGTGCCACCAGCAGTGCGGGGCGGGGGAATCAGCCCCAGCATTTT. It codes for CATSSAGRGNQPQHF.

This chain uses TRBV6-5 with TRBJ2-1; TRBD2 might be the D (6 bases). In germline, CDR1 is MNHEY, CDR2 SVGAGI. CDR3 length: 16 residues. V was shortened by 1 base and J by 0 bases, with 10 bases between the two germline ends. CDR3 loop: CASSYFIGSSYNEQFF. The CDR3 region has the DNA TGTGCCAGCAGTTACTTTATCGGGAGCTCCTACAATGAGCAGTTCTTC.

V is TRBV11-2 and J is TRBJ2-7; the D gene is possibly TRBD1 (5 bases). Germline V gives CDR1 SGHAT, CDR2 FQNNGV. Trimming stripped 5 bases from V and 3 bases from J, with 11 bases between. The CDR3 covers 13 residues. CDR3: CASSLQQVYEQYF. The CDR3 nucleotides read TGTGCCAGCAGCCTTCAACAGGTCTACGAGCAGTACTTC.

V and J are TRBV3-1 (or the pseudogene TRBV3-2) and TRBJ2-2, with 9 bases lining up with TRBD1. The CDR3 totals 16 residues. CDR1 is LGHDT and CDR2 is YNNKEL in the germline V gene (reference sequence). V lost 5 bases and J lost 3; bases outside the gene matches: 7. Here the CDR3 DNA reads TGTGCCAGCAGCTGGCCGGGACAGGGATACACCGGGGAGCTGTTTTTT. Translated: CASSWPGQGYTGELFF.

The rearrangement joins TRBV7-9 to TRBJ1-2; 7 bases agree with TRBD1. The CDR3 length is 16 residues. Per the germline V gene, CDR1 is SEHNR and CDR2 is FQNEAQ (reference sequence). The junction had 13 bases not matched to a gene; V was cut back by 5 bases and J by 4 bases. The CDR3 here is CASSEPGTASTYGYTF. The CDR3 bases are TGTGCCAGCAGCGAACCCGGGACAGCAAGCACCTATGGCTACACCTTC.

In nucleotides, the CDR3 is TGTGCCAGCTCACCCGACAGGGATCTCGGCGAGCAGTACTTC. Its translation is CASSPDRDLGEQYF. The chain is built from TRBV18 and TRBJ2-7; 7 nucleotides line up with TRBD1. The CDR3 is 14 amino acids. Germline V CDR1 and CDR2: KGHSH, LQKENI. With V trimmed by 3 bases and J by 6 bases, 8 bases remained unmatched. Full variable domain (remainder filled in from reference TRBV18 and TRBJ2-7): NAGVMQNPRHLVRRRGQEARLRCSPMKGHSHVYWYRQLPEEGLKFMVYLQKENIIDESGMPKERFSAEFPKEGPSILRIQQVVRGDSAAYFCASSPDRDLGEQYFGPGTRLTVT.

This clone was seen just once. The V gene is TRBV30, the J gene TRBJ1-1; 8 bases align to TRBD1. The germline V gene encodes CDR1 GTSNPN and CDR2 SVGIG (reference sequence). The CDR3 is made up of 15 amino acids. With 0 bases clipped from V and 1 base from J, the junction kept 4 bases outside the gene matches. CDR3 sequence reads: CAWSVPDRENTEAFF. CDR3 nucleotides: TGTGCCTGGAGTGTACCGGACAGGGAGAACACTGAAGCTTTCTTT.

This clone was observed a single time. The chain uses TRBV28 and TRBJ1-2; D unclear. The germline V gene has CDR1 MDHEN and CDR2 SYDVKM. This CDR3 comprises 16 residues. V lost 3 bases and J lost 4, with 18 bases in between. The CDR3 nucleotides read TGTGCCAGCAGTTTCTTAGACCGGGCGGGAGGCTATGGCTACACCTTC. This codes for CASSFLDRAGGYGYTF.

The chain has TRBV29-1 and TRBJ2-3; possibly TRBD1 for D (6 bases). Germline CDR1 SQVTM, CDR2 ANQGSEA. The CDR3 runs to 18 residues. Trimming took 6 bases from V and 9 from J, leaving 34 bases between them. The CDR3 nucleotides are TGCAGCGTGGCTGACAGGCAAGGCACCCAAGGCTCGAATCCGACGCAGTATTTT. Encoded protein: CSVADRQGTQGSNPTQYF.

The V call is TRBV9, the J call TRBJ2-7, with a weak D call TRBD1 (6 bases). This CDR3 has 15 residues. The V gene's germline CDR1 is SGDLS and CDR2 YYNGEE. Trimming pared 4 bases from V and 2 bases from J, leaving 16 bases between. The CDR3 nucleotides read TGTGCCAGCAGCAAATTCGACAGGCCTACCTACGAGCAGTACTTC. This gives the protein CASSKFDRPTYEQYF.

The CDR3 sequence: CASSLLAGSPSGELFF. CDR3 in DNA: TGTGCCAGCAGCTTACTAGCGGGCTCCCCCTCCGGGGAGCTGTTTTTT. The rearrangement uses TRBV7-9 and TRBJ2-2; the match to TRBD2 covers 8 bases. Germline CDR1 is SEHNR and CDR2 is FQNEAQ (reference sequence). The CDR3 contains 16 residues. V lost 2 bases and J lost 6; bases outside the gene matches: 8. The whole variable domain, filled in from reference TRBV7-9 and TRBJ2-2, reads DTGVSQNPRHKITKRGQNVTFRCDPISEHNRLYWYRQTLGQGPEFLTYFQNEAQLEKSRLLSDRFSAERPKGSFSTLEIQRTEQGDSAMYLCASSLLAGSPSGELFFGEGSRLTVL.

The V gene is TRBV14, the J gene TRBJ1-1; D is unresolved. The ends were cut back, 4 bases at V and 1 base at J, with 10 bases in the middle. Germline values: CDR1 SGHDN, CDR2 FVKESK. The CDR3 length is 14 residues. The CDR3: CASSRMRRNTEAFF. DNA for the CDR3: TGTGCCAGCAGCCGCATGAGGAGGAACACTGAAGCTTTCTTT.

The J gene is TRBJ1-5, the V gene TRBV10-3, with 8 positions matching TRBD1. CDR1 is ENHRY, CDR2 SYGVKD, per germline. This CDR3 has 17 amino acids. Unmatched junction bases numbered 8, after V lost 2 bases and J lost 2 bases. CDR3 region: CAISERGLTGGNQPQHF. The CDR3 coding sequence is TGTGCCATCAGTGAGAGAGGCTTGACAGGGGGCAATCAGCCCCAGCATTTT.

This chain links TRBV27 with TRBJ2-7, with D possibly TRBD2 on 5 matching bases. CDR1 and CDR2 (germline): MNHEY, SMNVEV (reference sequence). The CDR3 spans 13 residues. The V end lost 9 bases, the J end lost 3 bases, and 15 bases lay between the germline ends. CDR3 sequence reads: CASNRRGDYEQYF. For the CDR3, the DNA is TGTGCCAGTAATCGACGGGGTGACTACGAGCAGTACTTC.

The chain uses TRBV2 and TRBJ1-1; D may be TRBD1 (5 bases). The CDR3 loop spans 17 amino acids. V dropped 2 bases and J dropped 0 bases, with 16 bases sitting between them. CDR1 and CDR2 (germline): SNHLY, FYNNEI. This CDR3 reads CASSERGWPPLNTEAFF. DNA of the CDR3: TGTGCCAGCAGTGAAAGGGGTTGGCCCCCTTTGAACACTGAAGCTTTCTTT.

The CDR3 loop reads CASSYWGGYEQYF. The CDR3 coding sequence is TGTGCCAGCAGTTACTGGGGGGGCTACGAGCAGTACTTC. V gene TRBV6-5 combines with J gene TRBJ2-7; 7 nucleotides line up with TRBD2. This CDR3 has 13 residues. Trimming took 1 base from V and 3 from J; bases not matched to a gene: 0. Germline assignment: CDR1 MNHEY and CDR2 SVGAGI.